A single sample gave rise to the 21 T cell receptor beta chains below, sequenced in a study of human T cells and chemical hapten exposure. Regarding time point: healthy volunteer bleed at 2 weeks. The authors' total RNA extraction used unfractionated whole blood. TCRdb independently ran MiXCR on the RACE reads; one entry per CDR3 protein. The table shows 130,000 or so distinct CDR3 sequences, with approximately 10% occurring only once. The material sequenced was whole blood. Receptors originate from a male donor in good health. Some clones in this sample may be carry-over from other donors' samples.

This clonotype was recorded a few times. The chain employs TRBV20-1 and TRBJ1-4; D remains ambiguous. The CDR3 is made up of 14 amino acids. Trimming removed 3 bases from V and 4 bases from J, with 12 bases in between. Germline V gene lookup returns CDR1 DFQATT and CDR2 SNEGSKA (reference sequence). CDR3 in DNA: TGCAGTGCTAGCTACCCCCTGGGTAATGAAAAACTGTTTTTT. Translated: CSASYPLGNEKLFF.

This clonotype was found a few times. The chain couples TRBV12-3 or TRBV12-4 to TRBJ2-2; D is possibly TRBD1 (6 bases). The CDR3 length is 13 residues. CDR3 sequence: CAILRGSAGELFF. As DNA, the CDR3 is TGTGCAATCCTCAGGGGATCGGCCGGGGAGCTGTTTTTT.

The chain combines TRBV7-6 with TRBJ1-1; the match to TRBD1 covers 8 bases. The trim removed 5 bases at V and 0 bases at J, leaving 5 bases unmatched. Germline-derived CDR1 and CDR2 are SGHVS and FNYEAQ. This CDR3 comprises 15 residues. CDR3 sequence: CASSPTGGVNTEAFF. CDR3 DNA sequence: TGTGCCAGCAGCCCAACAGGGGGGGTGAACACTGAAGCTTTCTTT.

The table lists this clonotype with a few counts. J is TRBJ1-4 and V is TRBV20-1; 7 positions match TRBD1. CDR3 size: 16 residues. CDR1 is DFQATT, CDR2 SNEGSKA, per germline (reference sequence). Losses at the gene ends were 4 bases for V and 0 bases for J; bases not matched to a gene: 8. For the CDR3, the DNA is TGCAGTGCTAACCCGGGACAGCTTGCAACTAATGAAAAACTGTTTTTT. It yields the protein CSANPGQLATNEKLFF.

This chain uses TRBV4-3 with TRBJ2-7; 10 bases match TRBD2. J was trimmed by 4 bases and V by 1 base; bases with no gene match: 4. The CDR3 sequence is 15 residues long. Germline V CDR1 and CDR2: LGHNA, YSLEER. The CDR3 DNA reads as TGCGCCAGCAGCCAAGGGACTAGCGGTGGTTACGAGCAGTACTTC. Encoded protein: CASSQGTSGGYEQYF.

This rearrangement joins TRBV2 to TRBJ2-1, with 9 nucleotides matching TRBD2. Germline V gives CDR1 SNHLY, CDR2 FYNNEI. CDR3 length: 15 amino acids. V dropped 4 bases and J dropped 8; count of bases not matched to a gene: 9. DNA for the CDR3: TGTGCCAGCAGTGGTTCTGCGGGAGGGCCCCATGAGCAGTTCTTC. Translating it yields CASSGSAGGPHEQFF.

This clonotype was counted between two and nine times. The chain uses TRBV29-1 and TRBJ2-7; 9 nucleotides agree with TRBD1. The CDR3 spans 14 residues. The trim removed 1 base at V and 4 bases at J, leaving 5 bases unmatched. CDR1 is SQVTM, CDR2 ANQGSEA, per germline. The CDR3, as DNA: TGCAGCGTTGAAGTAAGGACAGGGGCGTACGAGCAGTACTTC. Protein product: CSVEVRTGAYEQYF.

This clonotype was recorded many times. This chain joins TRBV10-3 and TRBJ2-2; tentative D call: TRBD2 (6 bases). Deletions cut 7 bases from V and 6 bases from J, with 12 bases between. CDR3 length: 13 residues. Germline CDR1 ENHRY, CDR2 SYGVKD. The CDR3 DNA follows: TGTGCCATCAAGACGGGGGAACCCGGGGAGCTGTTTTTT. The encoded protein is CAIKTGEPGELFF.

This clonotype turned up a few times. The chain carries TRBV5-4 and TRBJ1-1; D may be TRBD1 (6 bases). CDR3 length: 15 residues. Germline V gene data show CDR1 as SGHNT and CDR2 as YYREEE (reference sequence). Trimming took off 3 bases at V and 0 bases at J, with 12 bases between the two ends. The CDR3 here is CASSYGTPMNTEAFF. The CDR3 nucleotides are TGTGCCAGCAGCTACGGGACACCGATGAACACTGAAGCTTTCTTT. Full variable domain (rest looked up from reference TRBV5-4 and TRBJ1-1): ETGVTQSPTHLIKTRGQQVTLRCSSQSGHNTVSWYQQALGQGPQFIFQYYREEENGRGNFPPRFSGLQFPNYSSELNVNALELDDSALYLCASSYGTPMNTEAFFGQGTRLTVV.

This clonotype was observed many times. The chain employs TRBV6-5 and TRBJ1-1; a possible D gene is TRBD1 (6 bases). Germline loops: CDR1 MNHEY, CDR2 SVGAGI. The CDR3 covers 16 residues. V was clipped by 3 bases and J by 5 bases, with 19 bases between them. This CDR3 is CASSYHQGGAGTEAFF. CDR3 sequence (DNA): TGTGCCAGCAGTTATCATCAAGGGGGGGCCGGGACTGAAGCTTTCTTT.

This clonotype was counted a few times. CDR3: CASGLVPLGQGDNSPLHF. Written as DNA, the CDR3 is TGTGCTAGTGGTTTGGTACCCCTGGGACAGGGGGATAATTCACCCCTCCACTTT. This rearrangement joins TRBV12-5 to TRBJ1-6; 11 nucleotides agree with TRBD1. The CDR3 is 18 residues long. The ends lost 0 bases at V and 5 bases at J; junction bases unmatched: 6. CDR1 and CDR2 (germline): LGHNT, FRNRAP.

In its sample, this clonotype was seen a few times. CDR3 in amino acids: CASSPNREPETQYF. DNA for the CDR3: TGTGCCAGCTCACCAAACAGGGAACCGGAGACCCAGTACTTC. The chain couples TRBV18 to TRBJ2-5; D is possibly TRBD1 (6 bases). The CDR3 spans 14 residues. Germline lookup yields CDR1 KGHSH and CDR2 LQKENI. The ends were cut back, 2 bases at V and 5 bases at J, with 12 bases in the middle.

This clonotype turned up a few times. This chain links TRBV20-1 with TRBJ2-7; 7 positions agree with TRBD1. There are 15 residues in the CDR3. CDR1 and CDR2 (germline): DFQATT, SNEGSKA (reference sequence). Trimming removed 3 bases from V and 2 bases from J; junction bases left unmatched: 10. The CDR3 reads CSASGSGQRTYEQYF. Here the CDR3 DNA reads TGCAGTGCTAGTGGATCGGGACAGCGTACCTACGAGCAGTACTTC.

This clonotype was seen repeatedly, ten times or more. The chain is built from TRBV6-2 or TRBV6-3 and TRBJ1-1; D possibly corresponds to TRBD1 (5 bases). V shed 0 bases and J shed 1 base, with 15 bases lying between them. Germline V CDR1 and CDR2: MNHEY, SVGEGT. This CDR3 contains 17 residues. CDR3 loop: CASSYSRQGKPNTEAFF. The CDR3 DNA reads TGTGCCAGCAGTTACTCTCGGCAGGGAAAGCCGAACACTGAAGCTTTCTTT.

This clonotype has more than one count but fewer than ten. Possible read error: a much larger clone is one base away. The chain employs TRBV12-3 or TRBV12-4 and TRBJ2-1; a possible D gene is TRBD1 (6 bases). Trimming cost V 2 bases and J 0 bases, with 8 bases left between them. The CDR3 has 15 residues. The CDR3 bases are TGTGCCAGCAGTTTAAGGGGGAGCTCCTACAATGAGCAGTTCTTC. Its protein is CASSLRGSSYNEQFF.

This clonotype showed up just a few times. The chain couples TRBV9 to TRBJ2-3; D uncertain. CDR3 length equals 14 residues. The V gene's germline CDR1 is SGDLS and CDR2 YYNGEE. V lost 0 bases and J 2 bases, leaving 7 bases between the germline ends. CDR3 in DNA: TGTGCCAGCAGCGTAGGGGTCCTCACAGATACGCAGTATTTT. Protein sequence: CASSVGVLTDTQYF.

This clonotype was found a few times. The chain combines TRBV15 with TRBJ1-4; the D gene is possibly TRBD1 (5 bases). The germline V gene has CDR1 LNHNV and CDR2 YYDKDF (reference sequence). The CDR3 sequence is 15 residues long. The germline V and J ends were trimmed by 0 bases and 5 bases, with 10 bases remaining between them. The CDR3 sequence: CATSRDSGVNEKLFF. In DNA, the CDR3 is TGTGCCACCAGCAGAGATTCGGGGGTGAATGAAAAACTGTTTTTT.

Written as DNA, the CDR3 is TGTGCCAGCAGTTTCGTAGTCCGGGGCCCGAACACTGAAGCTTTCTTT. It is translated as CASSFVVRGPNTEAFF. The chain is built from TRBV12-3 or TRBV12-4 and TRBJ1-1; a weak D match, TRBD1 (5 bases). The CDR3 is 16 residues long. V was clipped by 3 bases and J by 1 base, with 15 bases between them.

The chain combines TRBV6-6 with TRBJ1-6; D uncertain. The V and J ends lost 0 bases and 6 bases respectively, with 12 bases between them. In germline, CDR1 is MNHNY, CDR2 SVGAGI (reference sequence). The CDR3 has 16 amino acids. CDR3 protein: CASSYSEGRSNSPLHF. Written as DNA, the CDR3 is TGTGCCAGCAGTTACTCTGAAGGACGGAGTAATTCACCCCTCCACTTT.

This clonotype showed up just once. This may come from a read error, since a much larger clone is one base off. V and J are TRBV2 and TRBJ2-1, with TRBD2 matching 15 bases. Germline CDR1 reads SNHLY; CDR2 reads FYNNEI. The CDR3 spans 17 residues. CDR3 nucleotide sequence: TGTGTCAGCAGTGATGGACTAGCGGGAGGGCCGCGGGATGAGCAGTTCTTC. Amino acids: CVSSDGLAGGPRDEQFF.

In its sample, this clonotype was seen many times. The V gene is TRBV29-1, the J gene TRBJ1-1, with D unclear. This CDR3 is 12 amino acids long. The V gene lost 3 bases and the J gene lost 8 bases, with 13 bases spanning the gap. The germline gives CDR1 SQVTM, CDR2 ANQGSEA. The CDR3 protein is CSVDSAAREAFF. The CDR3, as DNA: TGCAGCGTTGACTCGGCCGCTCGGGAAGCTTTCTTT.